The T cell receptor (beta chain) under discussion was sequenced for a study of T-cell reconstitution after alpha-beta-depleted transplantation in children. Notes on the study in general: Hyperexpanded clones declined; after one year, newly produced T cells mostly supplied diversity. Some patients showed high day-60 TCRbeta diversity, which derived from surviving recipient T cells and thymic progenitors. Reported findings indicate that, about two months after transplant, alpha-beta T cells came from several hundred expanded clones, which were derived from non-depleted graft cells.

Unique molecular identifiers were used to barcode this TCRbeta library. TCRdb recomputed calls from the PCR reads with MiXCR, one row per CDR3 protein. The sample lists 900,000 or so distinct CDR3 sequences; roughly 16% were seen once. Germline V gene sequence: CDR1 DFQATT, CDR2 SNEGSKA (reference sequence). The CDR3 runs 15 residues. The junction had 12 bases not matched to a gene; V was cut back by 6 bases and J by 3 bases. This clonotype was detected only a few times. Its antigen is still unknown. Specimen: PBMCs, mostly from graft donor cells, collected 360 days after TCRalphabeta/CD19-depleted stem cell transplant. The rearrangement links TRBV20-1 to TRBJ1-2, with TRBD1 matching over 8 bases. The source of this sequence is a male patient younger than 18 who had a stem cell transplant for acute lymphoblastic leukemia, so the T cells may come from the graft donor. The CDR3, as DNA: TGCAGTGCCACCACCCCAGGGGGCGTGTACTATGGCTACACCTTC. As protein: CSATTPGGVYYGYTF.